This T cell receptor beta chain was observed in a study of cytomegalovirus exposure and HLA in healthy donors. Findings and caveats of the study: Reportedly, fewer N-insertions than the roughly 600-donor mean appeared in an Asian-associated ancestry cluster in a later analysis.

The PCR contained 60 Vbeta and 13 Jbeta primers. Profiled with immunoSEQ multiplex PCR; TCRdb holds only in-frame clones, not every one. The sample lists 100,000 to 150,000 clones, 81% occurring once. In this sample, this clone turned up a few times. Its antigen remains unidentified. Trimming removed 3 bases from V and 4 bases from J, with 13 bases in between. The germline gives CDR1 MNHEY, CDR2 SMNVEV (reference sequence). The CDR3 contains 15 residues. The gene calls are TRBV27 and TRBJ1-5; D remains ambiguous. Sequences were obtained from PBMCs. This TCR came from a man younger than 35 in good health and CMV-seronegative. CDR3 nucleotides: TGTGCCAGCAGTTTTAAGAGTCAGCGTAATCAGCCCCAGCATTTT. Amino acid sequence: CASSFKSQRNQPQHF.